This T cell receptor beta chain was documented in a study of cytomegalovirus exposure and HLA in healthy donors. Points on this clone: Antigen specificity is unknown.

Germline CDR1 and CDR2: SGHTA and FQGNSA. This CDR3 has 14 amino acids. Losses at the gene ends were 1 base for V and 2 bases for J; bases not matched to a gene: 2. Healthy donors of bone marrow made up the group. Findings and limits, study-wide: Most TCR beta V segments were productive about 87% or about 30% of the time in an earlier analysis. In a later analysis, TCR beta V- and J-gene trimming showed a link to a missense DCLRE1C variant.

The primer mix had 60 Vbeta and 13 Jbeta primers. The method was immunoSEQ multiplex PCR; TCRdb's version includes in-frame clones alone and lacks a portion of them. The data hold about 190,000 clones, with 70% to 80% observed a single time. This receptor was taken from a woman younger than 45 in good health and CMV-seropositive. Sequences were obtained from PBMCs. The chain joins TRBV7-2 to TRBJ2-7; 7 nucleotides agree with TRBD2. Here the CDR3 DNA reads TGTGCCAGCAGCTTAGGGGGGGGGACCTACGAGCAGTACTTC. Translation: CASSLGGGTYEQYF.